This TCR beta chain is from a study of immune evolution from preneoplasia to lung adenocarcinoma. About the study: HLA loss of heterozygosity: about 7% AIS, under 19% MIA, roughly 35% ADC, none AAH. Whole-study findings and limits: Highest clonality occurred in KRAS-mutant, not EGFR-mutant or double wild-type, nodules.

Data came from immunoSEQ multiplex PCR; TCRdb stores just in-frame clones and leaves some out. The table shows 14,000 or so clones, with less than 85% occurring only once. Comments on this clone: Its target is not known.

Germline-derived CDR1 and CDR2 are KGHSH and LQKENI. The CDR3 runs to 14 residues. Unmatched junction bases numbered 4, after V lost 4 bases and J lost 6 bases. What was sequenced was FFPE minimally invasive lung adenocarcinoma tissue. The sequence came from a person aged 70 to 85 with lung adenocarcinoma. The genes are TRBV18 and TRBJ2-1; 9 bases align to TRBD2. The chain's CDR3 is CASSLAGEGNEQFF. In DNA form, the CDR3 reads TGTGCCAGCTCACTAGCGGGAGAGGGCAATGAGCAGTTCTTC.